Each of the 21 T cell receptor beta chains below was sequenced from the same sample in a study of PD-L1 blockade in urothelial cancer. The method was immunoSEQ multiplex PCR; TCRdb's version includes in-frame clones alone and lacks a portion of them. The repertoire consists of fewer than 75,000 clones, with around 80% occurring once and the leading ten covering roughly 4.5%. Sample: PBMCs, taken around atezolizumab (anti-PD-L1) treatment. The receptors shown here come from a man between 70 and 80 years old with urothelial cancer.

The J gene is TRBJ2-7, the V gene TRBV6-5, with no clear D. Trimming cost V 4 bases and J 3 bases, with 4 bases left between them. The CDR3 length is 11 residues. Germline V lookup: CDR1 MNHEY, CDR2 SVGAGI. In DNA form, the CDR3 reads TGTGCCAGCAGTTCCAACTACGAGCAGTACTTC. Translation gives CASSSNYEQYF.

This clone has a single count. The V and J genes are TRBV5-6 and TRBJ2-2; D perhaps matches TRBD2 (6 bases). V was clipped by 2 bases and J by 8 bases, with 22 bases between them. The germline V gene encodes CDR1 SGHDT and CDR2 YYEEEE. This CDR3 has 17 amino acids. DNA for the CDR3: TGTGCCAGCAGCTTCAGACAGACACCACCTCGGGGGGGGGAGCTGTTTTTT. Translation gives CASSFRQTPPRGGELFF.

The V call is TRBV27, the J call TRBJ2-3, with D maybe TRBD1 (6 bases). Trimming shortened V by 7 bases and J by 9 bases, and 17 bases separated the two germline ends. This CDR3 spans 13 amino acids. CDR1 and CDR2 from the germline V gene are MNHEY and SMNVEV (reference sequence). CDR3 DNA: TGTGCCAGCATAGGAACAGGGACGGTAACGCAGTATTTT. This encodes CASIGTGTVTQYF.

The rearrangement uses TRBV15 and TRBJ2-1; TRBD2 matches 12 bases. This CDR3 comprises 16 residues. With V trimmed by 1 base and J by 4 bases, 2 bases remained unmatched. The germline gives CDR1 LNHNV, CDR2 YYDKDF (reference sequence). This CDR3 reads CATSRVLAGGYNEQFF. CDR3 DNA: TGTGCCACCAGCAGAGTACTAGCGGGGGGTTACAATGAGCAGTTCTTC. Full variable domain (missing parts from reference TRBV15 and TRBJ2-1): DAMVIQNPRYQVTQFGKPVTLSCSQTLNHNVMYWYQQKSSQAPKLLFHYYDKDFNNEADTPDNFQSRRPNTSFCFLDIRSPGLGDTAMYLCATSRVLAGGYNEQFFGPGTRLTVL.

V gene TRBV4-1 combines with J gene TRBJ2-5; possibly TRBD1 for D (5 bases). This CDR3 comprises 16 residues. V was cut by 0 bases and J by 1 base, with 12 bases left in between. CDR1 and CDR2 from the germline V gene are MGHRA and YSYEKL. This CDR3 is CASSQDRTGFQETQYF. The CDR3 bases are TGCGCCAGCAGCCAAGATCGAACAGGCTTCCAAGAGACCCAGTACTTC.

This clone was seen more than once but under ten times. DNA for the CDR3: TGCGCCAGCAGCCAAGGGGGACAGGTAGGCAACGAGCAGTACTTC. Its protein product is CASSQGGQVGNEQYF. This chain uses TRBV4-1 with TRBJ2-7; 8 positions agree with TRBD1. V lost 1 base, J lost 5 bases, and 7 bases stayed unmatched. The length of the CDR3 is 15 residues. Germline CDR1 reads MGHRA; CDR2 reads YSYEKL.

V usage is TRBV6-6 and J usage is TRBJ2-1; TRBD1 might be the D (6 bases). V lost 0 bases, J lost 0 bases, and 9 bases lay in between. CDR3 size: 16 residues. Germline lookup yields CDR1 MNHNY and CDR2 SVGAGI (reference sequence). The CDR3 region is CASSYSRGSSYNEQFF. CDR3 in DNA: TGTGCCAGCAGTTACTCGAGGGGGAGCTCCTACAATGAGCAGTTCTTC.

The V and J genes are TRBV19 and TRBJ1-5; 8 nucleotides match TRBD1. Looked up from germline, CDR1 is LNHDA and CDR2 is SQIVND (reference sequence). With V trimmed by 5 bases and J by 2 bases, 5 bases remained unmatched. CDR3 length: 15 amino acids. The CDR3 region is CASSPQGVGNQPQHF. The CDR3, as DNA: TGTGCCAGTAGTCCACAGGGGGTCGGCAATCAGCCCCAGCATTTT.

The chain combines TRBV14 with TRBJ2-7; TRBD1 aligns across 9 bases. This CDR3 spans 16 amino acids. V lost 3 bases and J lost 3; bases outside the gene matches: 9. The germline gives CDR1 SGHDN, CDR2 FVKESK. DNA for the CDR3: TGTGCCAGCAGCCAGATCACGGGACAGGGTAACTACGAGCAGTACTTC. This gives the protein CASSQITGQGNYEQYF.

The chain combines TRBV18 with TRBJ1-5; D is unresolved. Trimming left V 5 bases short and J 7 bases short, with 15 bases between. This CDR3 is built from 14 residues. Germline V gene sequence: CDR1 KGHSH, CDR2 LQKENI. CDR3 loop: CASSGSGVGQPQHF. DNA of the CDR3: TGTGCCAGCTCAGGGAGCGGGGTGGGCCAGCCCCAGCATTTT.

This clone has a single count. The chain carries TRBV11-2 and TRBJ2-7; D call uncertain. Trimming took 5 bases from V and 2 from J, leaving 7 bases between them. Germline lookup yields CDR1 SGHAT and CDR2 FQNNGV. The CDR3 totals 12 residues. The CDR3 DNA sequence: TGTGCCAGCAGCCGAGACACCTACGAGCAGTACTTC. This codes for CASSRDTYEQYF.

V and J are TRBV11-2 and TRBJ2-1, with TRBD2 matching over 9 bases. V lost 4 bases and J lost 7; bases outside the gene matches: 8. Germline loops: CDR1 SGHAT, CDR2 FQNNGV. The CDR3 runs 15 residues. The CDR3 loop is CASSSLAGVGNEQFF. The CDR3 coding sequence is TGTGCCAGCAGCTCTTTAGCGGGAGTCGGTAATGAGCAGTTCTTC.

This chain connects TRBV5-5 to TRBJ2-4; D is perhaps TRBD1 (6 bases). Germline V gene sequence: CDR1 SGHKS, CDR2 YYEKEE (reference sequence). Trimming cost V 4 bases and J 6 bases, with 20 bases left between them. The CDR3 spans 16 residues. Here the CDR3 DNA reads TGTGCCAGCAGCCCTGGGGGACACCCAGGAGGAAACATTCAGTACTTC. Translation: CASSPGGHPGGNIQYF.

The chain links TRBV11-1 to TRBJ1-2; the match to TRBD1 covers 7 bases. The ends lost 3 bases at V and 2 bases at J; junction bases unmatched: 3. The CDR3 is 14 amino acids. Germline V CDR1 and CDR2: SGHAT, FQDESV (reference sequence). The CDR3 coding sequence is TGTGCCAGCAGCTTGAGGGGGCGGAACTATGGCTACACCTTC. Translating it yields CASSLRGRNYGYTF.

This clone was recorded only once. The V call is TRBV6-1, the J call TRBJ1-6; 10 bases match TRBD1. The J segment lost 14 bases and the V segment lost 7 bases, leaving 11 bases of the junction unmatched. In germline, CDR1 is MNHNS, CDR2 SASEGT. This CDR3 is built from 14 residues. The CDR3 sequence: CASIQDRGRFSLHF. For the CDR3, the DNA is TGTGCCAGCATCCAGGACAGGGGGAGATTTTCCCTCCACTTT.

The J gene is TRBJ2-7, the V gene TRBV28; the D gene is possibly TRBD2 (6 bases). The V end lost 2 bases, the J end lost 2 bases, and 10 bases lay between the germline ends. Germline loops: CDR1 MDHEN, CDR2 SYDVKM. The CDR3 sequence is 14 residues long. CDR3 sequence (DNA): TGTGCCAGCAGTTTAGACGGGACTCCCTACGAGCAGTACTTC. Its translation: CASSLDGTPYEQYF.

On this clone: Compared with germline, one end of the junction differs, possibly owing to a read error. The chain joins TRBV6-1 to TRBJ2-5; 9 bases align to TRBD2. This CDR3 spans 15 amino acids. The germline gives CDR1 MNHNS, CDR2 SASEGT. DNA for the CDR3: TGTGCCAGCAGTGAAGCTAGCGGGAGCCAAGGGACCCAGTACTTC. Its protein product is CASSEASGSQGTQYF.

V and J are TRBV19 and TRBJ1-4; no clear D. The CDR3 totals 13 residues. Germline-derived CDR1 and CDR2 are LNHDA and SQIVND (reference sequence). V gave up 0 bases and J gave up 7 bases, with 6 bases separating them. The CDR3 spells CASSIDSGEKLFF. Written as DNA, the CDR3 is TGTGCCAGTAGTATAGACTCAGGTGAAAAACTGTTTTTT.

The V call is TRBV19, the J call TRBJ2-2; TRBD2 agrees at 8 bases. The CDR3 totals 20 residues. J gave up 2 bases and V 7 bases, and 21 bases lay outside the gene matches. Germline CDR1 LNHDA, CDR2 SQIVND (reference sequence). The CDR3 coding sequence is TGTGCCAGTACCACTTTCCGACTAGCGCGGGGGAAGGACAACACCGGGGAGCTGTTTTTT. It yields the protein CASTTFRLARGKDNTGELFF. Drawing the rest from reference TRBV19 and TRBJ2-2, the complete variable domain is DGGITQSPKYLFRKEGQNVTLSCEQNLNHDAMYWYRQDPGQGLRLIYYSQIVNDFQKGDIAEGYSVSREKKESFPLTVTSAQKNPTAFYLCASTTFRLARGKDNTGELFFGEGSRLTVL.

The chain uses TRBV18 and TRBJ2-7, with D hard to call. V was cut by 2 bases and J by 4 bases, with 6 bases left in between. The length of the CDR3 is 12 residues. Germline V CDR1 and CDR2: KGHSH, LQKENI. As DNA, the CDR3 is TGTGCCAGCTCACCAATCTCGTACGAGCAGTACTTC. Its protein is CASSPISYEQYF.

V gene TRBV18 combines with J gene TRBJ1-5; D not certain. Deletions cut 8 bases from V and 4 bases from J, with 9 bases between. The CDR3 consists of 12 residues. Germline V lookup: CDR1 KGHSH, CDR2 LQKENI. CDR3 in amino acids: CASQRGNQPQHF. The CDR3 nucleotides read TGTGCCAGCCAACGGGGTAATCAGCCCCAGCATTTT.